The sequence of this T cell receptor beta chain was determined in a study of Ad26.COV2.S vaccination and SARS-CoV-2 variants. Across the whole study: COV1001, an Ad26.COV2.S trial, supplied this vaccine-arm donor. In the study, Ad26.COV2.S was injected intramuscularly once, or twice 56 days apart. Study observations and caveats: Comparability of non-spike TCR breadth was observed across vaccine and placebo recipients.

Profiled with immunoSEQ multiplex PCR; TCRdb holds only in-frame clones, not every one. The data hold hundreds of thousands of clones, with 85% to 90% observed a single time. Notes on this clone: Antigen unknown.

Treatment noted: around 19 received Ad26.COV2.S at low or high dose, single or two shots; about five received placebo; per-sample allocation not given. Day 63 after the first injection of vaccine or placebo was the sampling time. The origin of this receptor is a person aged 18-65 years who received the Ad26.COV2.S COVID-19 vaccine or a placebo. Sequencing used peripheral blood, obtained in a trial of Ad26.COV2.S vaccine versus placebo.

The CDR3 region is CASSLVVGGWTGHNEQFF. Here the CDR3 DNA reads TGTGCCAGCAGCTTAGTTGTTGGGGGGTGGACAGGGCACAATGAGCAGTTCTTC. J is TRBJ2-1 and V is TRBV7-2; 8 positions agree with TRBD1. Germline trimming cut 1 base from V and 5 bases from J; bases unmatched to any gene: 13. The CDR3 runs 18 residues. Germline values: CDR1 SGHTA, CDR2 FQGNSA.